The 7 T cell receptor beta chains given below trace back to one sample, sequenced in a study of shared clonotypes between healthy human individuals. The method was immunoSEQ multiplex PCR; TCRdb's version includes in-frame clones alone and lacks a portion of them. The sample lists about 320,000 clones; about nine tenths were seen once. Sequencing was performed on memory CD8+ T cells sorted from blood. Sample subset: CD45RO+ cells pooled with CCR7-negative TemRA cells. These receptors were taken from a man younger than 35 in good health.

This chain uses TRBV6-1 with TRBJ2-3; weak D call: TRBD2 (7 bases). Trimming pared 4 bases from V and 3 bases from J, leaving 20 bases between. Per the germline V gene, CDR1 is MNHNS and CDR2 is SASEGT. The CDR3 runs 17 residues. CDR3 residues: CASSVLGLGGATDTQYF. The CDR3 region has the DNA TGTGCCAGCAGTGTGTTAGGGCTGGGGGGGGCGACAGATACGCAGTATTTT.

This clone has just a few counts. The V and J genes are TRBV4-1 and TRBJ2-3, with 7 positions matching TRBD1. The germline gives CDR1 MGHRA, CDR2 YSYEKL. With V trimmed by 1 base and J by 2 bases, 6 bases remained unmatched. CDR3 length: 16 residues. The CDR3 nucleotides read TGCGCCAGCAGCCAAGCGACAGGGATCGACACAGATACGCAGTATTTT. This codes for CASSQATGIDTDTQYF.

DNA of the CDR3: TGCGCCAGCAGTGAGGGACTGGACTTTTACGAGCAGTACTTC. Translation gives CASSEGLDFYEQYF. This chain links TRBV10-2 with TRBJ2-7, with D perhaps matching TRBD2 (5 bases). The V end was cut by 2 bases, the J end by 4 bases, with 12 bases between. The CDR3 contains 14 residues. CDR1 WSHSY and CDR2 SAAADI come from the germline V gene.

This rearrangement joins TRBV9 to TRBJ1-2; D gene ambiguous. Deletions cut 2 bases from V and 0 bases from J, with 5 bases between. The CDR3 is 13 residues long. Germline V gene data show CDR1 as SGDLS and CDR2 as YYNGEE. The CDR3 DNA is TGTGCCAGCAGCGTGGGAGCTAACTATGGCTACACCTTC. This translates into CASSVGANYGYTF.

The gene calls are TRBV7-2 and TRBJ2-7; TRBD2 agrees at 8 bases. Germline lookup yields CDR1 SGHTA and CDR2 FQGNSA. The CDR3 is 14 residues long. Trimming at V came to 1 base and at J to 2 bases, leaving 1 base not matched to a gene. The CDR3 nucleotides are TGTGCCAGCAGCTTAGAACTAGCGGCCTACGAGCAGTACTTC. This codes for CASSLELAAYEQYF.

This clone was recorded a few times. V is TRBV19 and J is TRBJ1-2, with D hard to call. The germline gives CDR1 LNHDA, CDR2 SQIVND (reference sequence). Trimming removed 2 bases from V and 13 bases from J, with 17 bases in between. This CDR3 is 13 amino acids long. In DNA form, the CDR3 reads TGTGCCAGTAGTATAAACCTGGCAGCAGAAGGCACCTTC. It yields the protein CASSINLAAEGTF.

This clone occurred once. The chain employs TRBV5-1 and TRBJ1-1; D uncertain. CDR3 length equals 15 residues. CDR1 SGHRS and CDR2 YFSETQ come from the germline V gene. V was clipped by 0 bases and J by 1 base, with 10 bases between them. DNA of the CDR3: TGCGCCAGCAGCTTGGCCAACAGCCCGAACACTGAAGCTTTCTTT. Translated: CASSLANSPNTEAFF.